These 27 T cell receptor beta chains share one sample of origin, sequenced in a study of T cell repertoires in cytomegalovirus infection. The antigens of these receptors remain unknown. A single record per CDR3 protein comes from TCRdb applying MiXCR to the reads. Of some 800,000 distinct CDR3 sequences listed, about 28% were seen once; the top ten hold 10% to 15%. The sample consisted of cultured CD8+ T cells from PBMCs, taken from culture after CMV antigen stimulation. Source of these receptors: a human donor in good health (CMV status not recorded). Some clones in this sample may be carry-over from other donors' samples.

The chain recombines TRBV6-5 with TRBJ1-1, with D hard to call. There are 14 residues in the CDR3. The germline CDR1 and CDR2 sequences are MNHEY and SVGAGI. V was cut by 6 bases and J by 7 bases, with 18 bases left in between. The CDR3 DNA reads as TGTGCCAGCAGCCATGAAACATCATACAGTGAAGCTTTCTTT. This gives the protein CASSHETSYSEAFF.

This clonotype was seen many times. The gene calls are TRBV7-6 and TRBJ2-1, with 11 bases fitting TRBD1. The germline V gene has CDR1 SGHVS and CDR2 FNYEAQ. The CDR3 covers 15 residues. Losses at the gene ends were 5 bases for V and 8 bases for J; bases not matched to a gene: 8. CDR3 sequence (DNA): TGTGCCAGCAGCCCTGGACAGGGGGCGGTGGATGAGCAGTTCTTC. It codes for CASSPGQGAVDEQFF. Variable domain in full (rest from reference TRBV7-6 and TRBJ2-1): GAGVSQSPRYKVTKRGQDVALRCDPISGHVSLYWYRQALGQGPEFLTYFNYEAQQDKSGLPNDRFSAERPEGSISTLTIQRTEQRDSAMYRCASSPGQGAVDEQFFGPGTRLTVL.

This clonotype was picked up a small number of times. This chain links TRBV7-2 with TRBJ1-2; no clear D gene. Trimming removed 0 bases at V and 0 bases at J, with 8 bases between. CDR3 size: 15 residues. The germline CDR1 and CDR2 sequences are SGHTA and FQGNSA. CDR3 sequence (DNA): TGTGCCAGCAGCTTAGCTGCATCTGCTAACTATGGCTACACCTTC. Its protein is CASSLAASANYGYTF.

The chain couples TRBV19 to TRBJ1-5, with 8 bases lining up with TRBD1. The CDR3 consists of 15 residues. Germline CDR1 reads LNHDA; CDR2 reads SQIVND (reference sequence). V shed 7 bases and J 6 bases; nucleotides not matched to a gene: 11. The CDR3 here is CASISRGPLGQPQHF. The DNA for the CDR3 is TGTGCCAGTATTTCCAGGGGGCCCTTAGGTCAGCCCCAGCATTTT.

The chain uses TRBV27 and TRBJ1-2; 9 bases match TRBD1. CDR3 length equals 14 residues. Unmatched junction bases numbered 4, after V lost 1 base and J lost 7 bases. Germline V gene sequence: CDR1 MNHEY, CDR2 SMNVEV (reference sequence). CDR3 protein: CASSLLGQGRGYTF. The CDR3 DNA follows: TGTGCCAGCAGTTTATTGGGACAGGGACGTGGCTACACCTTC.

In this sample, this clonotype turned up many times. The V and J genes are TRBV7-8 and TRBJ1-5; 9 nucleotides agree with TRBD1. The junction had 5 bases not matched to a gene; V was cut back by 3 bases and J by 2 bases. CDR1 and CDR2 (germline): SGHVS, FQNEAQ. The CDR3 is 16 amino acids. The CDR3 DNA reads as TGTGCCAGCAGCTTGGACAGGGGTAGGGGCAATCAGCCCCAGCATTTT. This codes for CASSLDRGRGNQPQHF. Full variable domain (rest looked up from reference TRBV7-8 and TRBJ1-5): GAGVSQSPRYKVAKRGQDVALRCDPISGHVSLFWYQQALGQGPEFLTYFQNEAQLDKSGLPSDRFFAERPEGSVSTLKIQRTQQEDSAVYLCASSLDRGRGNQPQHFGDGTRLSIL.

The CDR3 DNA follows: TGTGCCAGCAGACCCGACATCGGCTCCTACAATGAGCAGTTCTTC. Translating gives CASRPDIGSYNEQFF. This sequence joins TRBV5-6 and TRBJ2-1; D is unresolved. There are 15 residues in the CDR3. Germline V CDR1 and CDR2: SGHDT, YYEEEE. Trimming removed 5 bases at V and 0 bases at J, with 12 bases between.

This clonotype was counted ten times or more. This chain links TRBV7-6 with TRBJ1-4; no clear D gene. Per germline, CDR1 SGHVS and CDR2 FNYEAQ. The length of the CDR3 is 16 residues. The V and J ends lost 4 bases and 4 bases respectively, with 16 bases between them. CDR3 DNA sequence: TGTGCCAGCAGCTGGGTAGCGGACGGTTATAATGAAAAACTGTTTTTT. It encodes CASSWVADGYNEKLFF.

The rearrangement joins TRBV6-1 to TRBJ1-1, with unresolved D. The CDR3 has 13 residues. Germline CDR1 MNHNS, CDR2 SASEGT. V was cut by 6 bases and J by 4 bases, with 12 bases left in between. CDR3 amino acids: CASSPEVTTEAFF. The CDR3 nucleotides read TGTGCCAGCAGCCCGGAGGTGACCACTGAAGCTTTCTTT.

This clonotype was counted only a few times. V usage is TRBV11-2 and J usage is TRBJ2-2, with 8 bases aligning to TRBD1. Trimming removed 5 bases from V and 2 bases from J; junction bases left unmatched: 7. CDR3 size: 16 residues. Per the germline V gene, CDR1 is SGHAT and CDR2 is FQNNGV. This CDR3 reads CASSLVTGVNTGELFF. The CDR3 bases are TGTGCCAGCAGCCTAGTGACAGGGGTCAACACCGGGGAGCTGTTTTTT.

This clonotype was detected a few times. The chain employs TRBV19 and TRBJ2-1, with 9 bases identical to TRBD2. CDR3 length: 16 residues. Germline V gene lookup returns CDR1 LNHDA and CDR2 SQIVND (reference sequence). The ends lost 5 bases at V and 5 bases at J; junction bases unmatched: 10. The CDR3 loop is CASSAGLGGRDNEQFF. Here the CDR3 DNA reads TGTGCCAGTAGTGCCGGGCTGGGCGGGAGGGACAATGAGCAGTTCTTC.

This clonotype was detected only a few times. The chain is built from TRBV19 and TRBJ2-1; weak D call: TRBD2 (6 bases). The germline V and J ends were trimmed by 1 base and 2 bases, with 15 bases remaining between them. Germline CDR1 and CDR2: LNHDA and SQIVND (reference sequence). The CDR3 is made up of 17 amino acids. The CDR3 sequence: CASSIGLQGGPYNEQFF. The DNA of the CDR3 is TGTGCCAGTAGTATAGGACTCCAGGGAGGCCCCTACAATGAGCAGTTCTTC.

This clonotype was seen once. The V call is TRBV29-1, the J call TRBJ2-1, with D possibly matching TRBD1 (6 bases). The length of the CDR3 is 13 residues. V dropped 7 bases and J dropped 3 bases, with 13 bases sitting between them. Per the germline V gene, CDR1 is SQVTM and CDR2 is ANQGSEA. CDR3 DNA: TGCAGCGGGGTAACAGGGAACTACAATGAGCAGTTCTTC. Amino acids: CSGVTGNYNEQFF.

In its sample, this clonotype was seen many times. CDR3 protein: CASSQSRQGRQPQHF. CDR3 coding DNA: TGTGCCAGCAGCCAAAGCCGACAGGGCCGCCAGCCCCAGCATTTT. The rearrangement uses TRBV7-8 and TRBJ1-5, with TRBD1 identical over 7 bases. CDR1 is SGHVS and CDR2 is FQNEAQ in the germline V gene. CDR3 length equals 15 residues. With V trimmed by 5 bases and J by 7 bases, 11 bases remained unmatched.

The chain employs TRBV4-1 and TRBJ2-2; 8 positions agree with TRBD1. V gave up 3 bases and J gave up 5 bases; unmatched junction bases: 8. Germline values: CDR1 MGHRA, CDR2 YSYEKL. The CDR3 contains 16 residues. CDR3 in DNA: TGCGCCAGCAGCCAGCTGGGAACAGGGGGTACCGGGGAGCTGTTTTTT. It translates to CASSQLGTGGTGELFF.

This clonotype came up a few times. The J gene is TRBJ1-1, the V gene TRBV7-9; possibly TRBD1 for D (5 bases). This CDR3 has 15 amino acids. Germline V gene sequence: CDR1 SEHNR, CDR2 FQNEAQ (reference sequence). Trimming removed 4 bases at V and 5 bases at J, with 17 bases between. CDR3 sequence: CASSWPLRGGTEAFF. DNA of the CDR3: TGTGCCAGCAGCTGGCCCCTGAGGGGAGGGACTGAAGCTTTCTTT.

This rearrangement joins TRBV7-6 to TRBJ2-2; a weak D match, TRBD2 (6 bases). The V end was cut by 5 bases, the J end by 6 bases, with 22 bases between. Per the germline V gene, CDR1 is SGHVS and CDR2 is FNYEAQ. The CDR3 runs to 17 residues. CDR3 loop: CASSPDMEGVLSGELFF. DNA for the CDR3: TGTGCCAGCAGCCCGGACATGGAGGGTGTTCTTTCCGGGGAGCTGTTTTTT.

Here the CDR3 DNA reads TGCAGTGCTTCAGGGGGTAAAGGGGAGCTGTTTTTT. This sequence encodes CSASGGKGELFF. This chain links TRBV20-1 with TRBJ2-2; 7 bases are shared with TRBD1. Germline V gene data show CDR1 as DFQATT and CDR2 as SNEGSKA (reference sequence). The CDR3 length is 12 residues. With V trimmed by 5 bases and J by 8 bases, 5 bases remained unmatched.

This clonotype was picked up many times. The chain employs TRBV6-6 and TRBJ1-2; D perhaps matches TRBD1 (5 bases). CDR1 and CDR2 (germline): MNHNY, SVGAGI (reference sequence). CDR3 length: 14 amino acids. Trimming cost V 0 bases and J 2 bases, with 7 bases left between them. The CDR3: CASSYSGRNYGYTF. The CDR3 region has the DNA TGTGCCAGCAGTTACTCGGGACGGAACTATGGCTACACCTTC.

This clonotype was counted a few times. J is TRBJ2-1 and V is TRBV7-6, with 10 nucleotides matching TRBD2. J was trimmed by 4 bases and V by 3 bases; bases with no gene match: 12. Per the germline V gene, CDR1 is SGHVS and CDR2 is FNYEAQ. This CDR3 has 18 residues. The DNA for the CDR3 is TGTGCCAGCAGCTTCCCCAGCGGGGGGGCTTCACCTTACAATGAGCAGTTCTTC. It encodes CASSFPSGGASPYNEQFF. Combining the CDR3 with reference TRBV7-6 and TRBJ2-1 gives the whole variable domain GAGVSQSPRYKVTKRGQDVALRCDPISGHVSLYWYRQALGQGPEFLTYFNYEAQQDKSGLPNDRFSAERPEGSISTLTIQRTEQRDSAMYRCASSFPSGGASPYNEQFFGPGTRLTVL.

The CDR3 protein is CASRLDRGEQYV. DNA of the CDR3: TGTGCCAGCAGACTGGACAGGGGCGAGCAGTACGTC. This chain uses TRBV6-6 with TRBJ2-7; 9 nucleotides match TRBD1. This CDR3 contains 12 residues. With 6 bases clipped from V and 6 bases from J, the junction kept 3 bases outside the gene matches. CDR1 is MNHNY, CDR2 SVGAGI, per germline (reference sequence).

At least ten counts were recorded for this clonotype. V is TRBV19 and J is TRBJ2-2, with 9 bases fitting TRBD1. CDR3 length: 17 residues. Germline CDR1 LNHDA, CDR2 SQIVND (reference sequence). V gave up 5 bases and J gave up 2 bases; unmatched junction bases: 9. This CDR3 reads CASSSSGQGRNTGELFF. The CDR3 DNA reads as TGTGCCAGTAGTTCTTCCGGACAGGGGCGAAACACCGGGGAGCTGTTTTTT.

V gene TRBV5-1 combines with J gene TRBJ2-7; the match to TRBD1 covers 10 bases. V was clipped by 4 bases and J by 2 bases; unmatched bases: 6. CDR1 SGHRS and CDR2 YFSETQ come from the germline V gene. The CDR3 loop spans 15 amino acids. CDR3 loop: CASSPGTGAPYEQYV. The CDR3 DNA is TGCGCCAGCAGCCCCGGGACAGGGGCCCCCTACGAGCAGTACGTC.

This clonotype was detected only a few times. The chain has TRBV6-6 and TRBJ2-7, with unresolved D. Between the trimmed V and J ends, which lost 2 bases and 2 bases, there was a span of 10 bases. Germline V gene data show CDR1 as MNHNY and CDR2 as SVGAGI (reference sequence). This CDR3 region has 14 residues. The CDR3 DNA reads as TGTGCCAGCAGTTACGGTGGCCGAGCCTACGAGCAGTACTTC. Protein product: CASSYGGRAYEQYF.

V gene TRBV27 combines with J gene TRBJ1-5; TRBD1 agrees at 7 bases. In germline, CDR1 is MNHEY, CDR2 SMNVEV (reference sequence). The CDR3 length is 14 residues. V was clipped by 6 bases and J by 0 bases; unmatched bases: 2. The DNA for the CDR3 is TGTGCCAGCAGGGGACAGCCTAGCAATCAGCCCCAGCATTTT. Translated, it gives CASRGQPSNQPQHF.

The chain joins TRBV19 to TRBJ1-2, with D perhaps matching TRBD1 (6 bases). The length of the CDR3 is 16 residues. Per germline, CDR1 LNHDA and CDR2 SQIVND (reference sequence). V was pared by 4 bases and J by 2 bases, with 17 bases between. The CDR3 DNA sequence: TGTGCCAGTAGTAGCCGGAACAGGGACGTCAACTATGGCTACACCTTC. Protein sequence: CASSSRNRDVNYGYTF.

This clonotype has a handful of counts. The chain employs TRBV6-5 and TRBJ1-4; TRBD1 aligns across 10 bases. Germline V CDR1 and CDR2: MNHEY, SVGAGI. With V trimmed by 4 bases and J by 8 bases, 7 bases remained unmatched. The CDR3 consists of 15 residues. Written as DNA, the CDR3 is TGTGCCAGCAGTTCGACAGGGGGCCTTGGGGAAAAACTGTTTTTT. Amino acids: CASSSTGGLGEKLFF.